A selection of T cell receptor beta chains follows, all from one sample in a study of blood T cell repertoires in COVID-19. Produced via immunoSEQ multiplex PCR; TCRdb's table is partial and in-frame only. This table holds fewer than 200,000 clones, 60% to 80% found once. The sample consisted of peripheral blood. These receptors were taken from a woman in her 70s with acute or convalescent COVID-19. The CDR3 runs from the conserved cysteine through the conserved F or W. The order of the fields is V gene, CDR3 length, clone size, J gene, D gene, CDR3 DNA, CDR3 protein. D genes are given only for firm matches. A clone size is listed for some rows: how often the clone was seen (once, few, many), or a class if it is expanded.

TRBV12-3/TRBV12-4	12	-	TRBJ2-1	-	TGTGCCAGCAGCGCATTGAGCAATGAGCAGTTCTTC	CASSALSNEQFF
TRBV2	13	-	TRBJ2-7	-	TGTGCCAGCTCCGGGACACTTGGCTACGAGCAGTACTTC	CASSGTLGYEQYF
TRBV7-2	16	-	TRBJ1-2	TRBD1	TGTGCCAGCAGCTCCCTCGACAGGGGGCAGGTGCGGGGCTACACCTTC	CASSSLDRGQVRGYTF
TRBV6-5	14	-	TRBJ1-5	TRBD1	TGTGCCAGCAGTCCACAGGGGGGAGATCAGCCCCAGCATTTT	CASSPQGGDQPQHF
TRBV28	15	-	TRBJ2-1	TRBD2	TGTGCCAGTTTTCGGGGGGGTATTAACTACAATGAGCAGTTCTTC	CASFRGGINYNEQFF
TRBV10-2	13	-	TRBJ2-5	-	TGCGCCAGCAGACTGGGCCTACCAGAGACCCAGTACTTC	CASRLGLPETQYF
TRBV5-1	15	-	TRBJ1-4	-	TGCGCCAGCAGCTTGGGTATCACGGACACGAAAAAACTGTTTTTT	CASSLGITDTKKLFF
TRBV7-9	12	-	TRBJ2-2	-	TGTGCCAGCAGGACGGGGAACGGGGAGCTGTTTTTT	CASRTGNGELFF
TRBV19	15	once	TRBJ2-5	TRBD2	TGTGCCAGTAGTATCGGGCTAGCGGTTAAAGAGACCCAGTACTTC	CASSIGLAVKETQYF
TRBV10-3	15	-	TRBJ1-5	TRBD1	TGTGCCATCAGTGAGGCGCGACAGGGGTATCAGCCCCAGCATTTT	CAISEARQGYQPQHF
TRBV5-1	13	-	TRBJ2-7	TRBD2	TGCGCCAGCAGGGCGGGAGGGTCCTACGAGCAGTACTTC	CASRAGGSYEQYF
TRBV7-3	20	-	TRBJ2-1	TRBD1	TGTGCCAGCAGCCAAACGCCAACAGGGGGGACCGTAAATAGCGTCCGAGTGCAGTTCTTC	CASSQTPTGGTVNSVRVQFF
TRBV6-6	17	-	TRBJ2-1	TRBD2	TGTGCCAGCAGTCCTGCCGGGCGGACTAGCGGGAGTGTTGAGCAGTTCTTC	CASSPAGRTSGSVEQFF
TRBV18	15	-	TRBJ2-1	-	TGTGCCAGCTCACCACCAGAAGGGAGCGGCAATGAGCAGTTCTTC	CASSPPEGSGNEQFF
TRBV3-1/TRBV3-2	16	-	TRBJ2-7	TRBD2	TGTGCCAGCAGCCAAGGGCCCGGGACTAGCGGCTACGAGCAGTACTTC	CASSQGPGTSGYEQYF
TRBV5-1	18	-	TRBJ2-3	TRBD2	TGCGCCAGCAGCTCCGGACTAGCGGGGGTTATTGGTACAGATACGCAGTATTTT	CASSSGLAGVIGTDTQYF
TRBV6-1	16	-	TRBJ1-5	-	TGTGCCAGCAGTGAGATGACAGTGAATCGCAATCAGCCCCAGCATTTT	CASSEMTVNRNQPQHF
TRBV6-5	15	-	TRBJ2-7	TRBD2	TGTGCCAGCCAGCCCGGACTAGCGGGAACCTACGAGCAGTACTTC	CASQPGLAGTYEQYF
TRBV29-1	14	-	TRBJ2-5	TRBD1	TGCAGCGGGGGTACAGGGGCATACCAAGAGACCCAGTACTTC	CSGGTGAYQETQYF
TRBV6-5	16	-	TRBJ2-5	-	TGTGCCAGCAGTTACTCGAGTTGGGCGGCGGGAGAGACCCAGTACTTC	CASSYSSWAAGETQYF
TRBV3-1/TRBV3-2	19	-	TRBJ2-5	TRBD2	TGTGCCAGCAGCCAAGATCGGCGTCTAGCGGGAGCTGTCGTAGAGACCCAGTACTTC	CASSQDRRLAGAVVETQYF
TRBV30	14	-	TRBJ1-3	-	TGTGCCTGGAGTCTCGGACAGCCTGGAAACACCATATATTTT	CAWSLGQPGNTIYF
TRBV7-2	16	-	TRBJ2-7	TRBD2	TGTGCCAGCAGCTTAAGGGGAGGGCAAACCCCCTACGAGCAGTACTTC	CASSLRGGQTPYEQYF
TRBV10-3	15	once	TRBJ2-1	TRBD2	TGTGCCATCAGTGAGGGGGCTAGCGGGAGTTATGAGCAGTTCTTC	CAISEGASGSYEQFF
TRBV5-1	15	-	TRBJ1-5	TRBD1	TGCGCCAGCAGCTTGGGCCAGGGGGTGGATCAGCCCCAGCATTTT	CASSLGQGVDQPQHF
TRBV3-1/TRBV3-2	14	-	TRBJ2-3	-	TGTGCCAGCAGCCGGGGCAGGAGCACAGATACGCAGTATTTT	CASSRGRSTDTQYF
TRBV5-1	14	-	TRBJ2-1	TRBD2	TGCGCCAGCAGCTCCCCGTCCTTAGCGGGTGAGCAGTTCTTC	CASSSPSLAGEQFF
TRBV6-1	14	-	TRBJ2-2	TRBD1	TGTGCCAGCAGTGACGACAGGGGTGTCGGGGAGCTGTTTTTT	CASSDDRGVGELFF